The T cell receptor beta chain under discussion was sequenced for a study of response to subunit inactivated influenza vaccine. The CDR3 consists of 17 residues. CDR1 SGHAT and CDR2 FQNNGV come from the germline V gene. Trimming removed 4 bases from V and 8 bases from J; junction bases left unmatched: 16. One entry per CDR3 protein results from TCRdb running MiXCR on the RT-PCR reads. Of about 700,000 distinct CDR3 sequences listed, roughly 14% are singletons. This TCR was sampled from a man aged 50-59 years who received an inactivated influenza vaccine. The chain links TRBV11-2 to TRBJ2-1; 8 bases fit TRBD2. Sequenced here: PBMCs from blood, sampled 14 to 15 days before vaccination. The CDR3 sequence: CASSSPLSGSLDHEQFF. CDR3 DNA: TGTGCCAGCAGCTCCCCTCTCAGCGGGAGCCTTGACCATGAGCAGTTCTTC.